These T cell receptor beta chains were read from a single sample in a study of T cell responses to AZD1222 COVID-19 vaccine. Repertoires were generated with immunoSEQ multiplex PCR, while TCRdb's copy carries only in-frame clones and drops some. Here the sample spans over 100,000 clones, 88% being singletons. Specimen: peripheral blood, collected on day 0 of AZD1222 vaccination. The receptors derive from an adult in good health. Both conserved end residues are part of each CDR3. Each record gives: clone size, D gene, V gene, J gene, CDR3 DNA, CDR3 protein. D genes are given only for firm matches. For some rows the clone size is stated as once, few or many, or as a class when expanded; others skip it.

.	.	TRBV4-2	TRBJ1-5	TGTGCCAGCAGCTTCCGACAGCAGACGCAGCCCCAGCATTTT	CASSFRQQTQPQHF
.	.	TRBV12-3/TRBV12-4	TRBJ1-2	TGTGCCAGCAGTTTAGCTGGGGGCTACACCTTC	CASSLAGGYTF
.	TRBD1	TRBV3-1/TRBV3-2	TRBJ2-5	TGTGCCAGCAGCCAAGCCGGACAGGGTGCGGGGACCCAGTACTTC	CASSQAGQGAGTQYF
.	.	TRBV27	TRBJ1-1	TGTGCCAGCAGTTGGGGCAGCCCGAACACTGAAGCTTTCTTT	CASSWGSPNTEAFF
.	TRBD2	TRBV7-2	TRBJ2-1	TGTGCCAGCAGCTTAGCCGGGGGGGCAAATGAGCAGTTCTTC	CASSLAGGANEQFF
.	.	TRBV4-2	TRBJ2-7	TGTGCCAGCAGCGGGCTTGGGGAGTCCTACGAGCAGTACTTC	CASSGLGESYEQYF
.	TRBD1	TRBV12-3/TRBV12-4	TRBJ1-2	TGTGCCAGCAGTACACAGGGGCGCTATGGCTACACCTTC	CASSTQGRYGYTF
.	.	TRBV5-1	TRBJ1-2	TGCGCCAGCAGCTTGGACAGGGTCTTGGGCTACACCTTC	CASSLDRVLGYTF
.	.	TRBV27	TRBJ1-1	TGTGCCAGCAACCCTCAGGGAAACACTGAAGCTTTCTTT	CASNPQGNTEAFF
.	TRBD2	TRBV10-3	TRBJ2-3	TGTGCCATCAGTGAGTCGACTAGCGGGGGAGATACGCAGTATTTT	CAISESTSGGDTQYF
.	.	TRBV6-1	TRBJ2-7	TGTGCCAGCAGTGAGTTTAGTGGAGGGACCCACTCCTACGAGCAGTACTTC	CASSEFSGGTHSYEQYF
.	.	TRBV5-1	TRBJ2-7	TGCGCCAGCAGCCTGGCTAGTGGGTTTGGAAAGTACTTC	CASSLASGFGKYF
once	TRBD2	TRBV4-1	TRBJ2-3	TGCGCCAGCAGCCCAGAATTCAGCGGGGGGGCTTATATGAGCACAGATACGCAGTATTTT	CASSPEFSGGAYMSTDTQYF
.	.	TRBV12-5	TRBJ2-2	TGTGCTAGTGGTTTGGTCCCTGACAGTTTCAACACCGGGGAGCTGTTTTTT	CASGLVPDSFNTGELFF
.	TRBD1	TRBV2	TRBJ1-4	TGTGCCAGCAGTGAATTCTCGGGTAGTAGGGGGCTGGTTGTGTTTTTT	CASSEFSGSRGLVVFF
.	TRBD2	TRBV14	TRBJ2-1	TGTGCCAGCAGCCAAGCAGGGACTAGCGCTAGTGAGCAGTTCTTC	CASSQAGTSASEQFF
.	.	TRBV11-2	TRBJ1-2	TGTGCCAGCAGCCACGGACCAACCGACGTGGTTGGCTACACCTTC	CASSHGPTDVVGYTF
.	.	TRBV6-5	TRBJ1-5	TGTGCCAGCAGTTCTCAGCCCCAGCATTTT	CASSSQPQHF
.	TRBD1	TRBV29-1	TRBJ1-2	TGCAGCGTCGCTACCGGGACAGGGGGTCATGGCTACACCTTC	CSVATGTGGHGYTF
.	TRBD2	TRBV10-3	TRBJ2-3	TGTGCCATCAGGCCCGGGACTAGCGGGACCACAGATACGCAGTATTTT	CAIRPGTSGTTDTQYF
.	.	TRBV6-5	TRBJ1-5	TGTGCCAGCAGTTACGGGGCGGGGGGACAGCCCCAGCATTTT	CASSYGAGGQPQHF
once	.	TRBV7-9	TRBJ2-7	TGTGCCAGCAGCTTAGCCCAGTCGGGCGAGCAGTACTTC	CASSLAQSGEQYF
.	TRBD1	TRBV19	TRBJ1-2	TGTGCCAGCCCATCAGGGGGATCAATCTATGGCTACACCTTC	CASPSGGSIYGYTF
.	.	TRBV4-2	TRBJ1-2	TGTGCCAGCAGCCAAGAAGTGTCAGCTAACTATGGCTACACCTTC	CASSQEVSANYGYTF
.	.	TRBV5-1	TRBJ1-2	TGCGCCAGCAGCTTGGCCGGGGGTAGCGGAAATGGCTACACCTTC	CASSLAGGSGNGYTF
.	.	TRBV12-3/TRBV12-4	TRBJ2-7	TGTGCCAGCAGTCCAACAGGATCCTACGAGCAGTACTTC	CASSPTGSYEQYF
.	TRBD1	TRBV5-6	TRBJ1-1	TGTGCCAGCAGCGGAACAGGGGGCTTTGAAGCTTTCTTT	CASSGTGGFEAFF
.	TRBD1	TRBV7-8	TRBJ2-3	TGTGCCAGCAGTTTCGACAGGGGTGACACAGATACGCAGTATTTT	CASSFDRGDTDTQYF
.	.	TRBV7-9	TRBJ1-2	TGTGCCAGCAGCTTAGCGCAAGGGAGGGAAAACTATGGCTACACCTTC	CASSLAQGRENYGYTF
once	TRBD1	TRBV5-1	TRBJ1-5	TGCGCCAGCAGCTTCGGGACAGGGGGCGGGAATCAGCCCCAGCATTTT	CASSFGTGGGNQPQHF
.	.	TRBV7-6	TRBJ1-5	TGTGCCAGCACGATCCAGGAAGGTCAGCCCCAGCATTTT	CASTIQEGQPQHF
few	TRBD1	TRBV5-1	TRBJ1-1	TGCGCCAGCACCAAGGGGGCGCGAACTGAAGCTTTCTTT	CASTKGARTEAFF
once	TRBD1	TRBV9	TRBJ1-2	TGTGCCAGCAGCGTCGGGACAGCCAGTAACTATGGCTACACCTTC	CASSVGTASNYGYTF
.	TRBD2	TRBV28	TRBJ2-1	TGTGCCAGCAGTTTATCCCTAGCGGGTGTACTTAATGAGCAGTTCTTC	CASSLSLAGVLNEQFF